This entry lists 30 T cell receptor beta chains sequenced from one sample in a study of CD8 T cells in ankylosing spondylitis. In TCRdb, the 5' RACE reads were re-called with MiXCR into one record per CDR3 protein. The sample holds about 150,000 distinct CDR3 sequences, 30% to 40% seen once. The sequencing sample was made of synovial fluid, either unsorted or a sorted T cell fraction (not recorded which). Receptors originate from a male donor with ankylosing spondylitis.

The chain is built from TRBV4-2 and TRBJ2-3, with 10 bases aligning to TRBD1. After removal of 0 bases from V and 7 bases from J, the junction contained 4 bases not matched to a gene. Per germline, CDR1 LGHNA and CDR2 YNFKEQ. CDR3 length equals 15 residues. CDR3 protein: CASSQDDRGRNTQYF. As DNA, the CDR3 is TGTGCCAGCAGCCAAGATGACAGGGGGCGAAATACGCAGTATTTT.

This clonotype came up many times. This chain uses TRBV2 with TRBJ2-3, with 8 bases matching TRBD2. Germline assignment: CDR1 SNHLY and CDR2 FYNNEI. The V segment lost 2 bases and the J segment 1 base; nucleotides outside the gene matches: 5. CDR3 length: 16 amino acids. CDR3 sequence reads: CASSESGRGGTDTQYF. The CDR3 nucleotides read TGTGCCAGCAGTGAATCCGGGCGGGGGGGCACAGATACGCAGTATTTT.

This clonotype occurred a few times. The chain recombines TRBV3-1 with TRBJ1-4; D is unclear. This CDR3 is 15 amino acids long. The V gene lost 2 bases and the J gene lost 0 bases, with 7 bases spanning the gap. Germline V gene data show CDR1 as LGHDT and CDR2 as YNNKEL (reference sequence). CDR3 sequence reads: CASSQRGPTNEKLFF. CDR3 DNA sequence: TGTGCCAGCAGCCAACGAGGGCCAACTAATGAAAAACTGTTTTTT.

The chain couples TRBV19 to TRBJ2-2, with 8 bases that match TRBD2. The CDR3 loop spans 14 amino acids. V shed 5 bases and J 4 bases; nucleotides not matched to a gene: 3. From germline, CDR1 is LNHDA and CDR2 SQIVND (reference sequence). The chain's CDR3 is CASSLRGGTGELFF. The DNA of the CDR3 is TGTGCCAGTAGTCTCCGGGGGGGCACCGGGGAGCTGTTTTTT. The variable domain in full, with the rest retrieved from reference TRBV19 and TRBJ2-2, is DGGITQSPKYLFRKEGQNVTLSCEQNLNHDAMYWYRQDPGQGLRLIYYSQIVNDFQKGDIAEGYSVSREKKESFPLTVTSAQKNPTAFYLCASSLRGGTGELFFGEGSRLTVL.

This clonotype was counted a few times. V is TRBV20-1 and J is TRBJ2-1; D is possibly TRBD2 (6 bases). V was trimmed by 3 bases and J by 5 bases, leaving 26 bases between them. Germline values: CDR1 DFQATT, CDR2 SNEGSKA (reference sequence). This CDR3 has 18 residues. The CDR3 spells CSASFPPLANGGDNEQFF. As DNA, the CDR3 is TGCAGTGCTAGCTTCCCCCCCCTAGCGAATGGGGGTGACAATGAGCAGTTCTTC.

This chain joins TRBV29-1 and TRBJ2-3; a weak D match, TRBD2 (5 bases). The length of the CDR3 is 14 residues. In germline, CDR1 is SQVTM, CDR2 ANQGSEA. V gave up 1 base and J gave up 2 bases, with 10 bases separating them. This chain's CDR3 is CSVEAWGATDTQYF. The CDR3 DNA follows: TGCAGCGTTGAAGCTTGGGGAGCCACAGATACGCAGTATTTT.

In its sample, this clonotype was seen many times. This chain's CDR3 is CASIPTGRGNTIYF. DNA for the CDR3: TGTGCCAGCATCCCGACCGGGAGGGGAAACACCATATATTTT. The chain has TRBV6-2 or TRBV6-3 and TRBJ1-3; no firm D call. V was shortened by 7 bases and J by 4 bases, with 14 bases between the two germline ends. The CDR3 sequence is 14 residues long. Germline V gene sequence: CDR1 MNHEY, CDR2 SVGEGT.

The chain is built from TRBV2 and TRBJ2-7; 7 positions agree with TRBD2. V dropped 5 bases and J dropped 4; count of bases not matched to a gene: 8. From germline, CDR1 is SNHLY and CDR2 FYNNEI. The CDR3 extends over 14 amino acids. The CDR3 is CASSQFGAGYEQYF. The CDR3 DNA is TGTGCCAGCAGTCAATTCGGAGCGGGATACGAGCAGTACTTC.

This clonotype was recorded at least ten times. The gene calls are TRBV5-1 and TRBJ2-6; D is possibly TRBD2 (5 bases). V gave up 2 bases and J gave up 4 bases, with 13 bases separating them. The CDR3 totals 16 residues. Germline-derived CDR1 and CDR2 are SGHRS and YFSETQ. The CDR3 spells CASSLDEGGGANVLTF. CDR3 coding DNA: TGCGCCAGCAGCTTAGATGAGGGCGGCGGGGCCAACGTCCTGACTTTC.

The J gene is TRBJ1-5, the V gene TRBV5-1; TRBD1 might be the D (5 bases). V was shortened by 5 bases and J by 5 bases, with 11 bases between the two germline ends. Germline CDR1 reads SGHRS; CDR2 reads YFSETQ. The CDR3 has 13 amino acids. This CDR3 reads CASRQAFDQPQHF. The CDR3 DNA reads TGCGCCAGCAGACAGGCCTTTGATCAGCCCCAGCATTTT. Full variable domain (outside the CDR3, taken from reference TRBV5-1 and TRBJ1-5): KAGVTQTPRYLIKTRGQQVTLSCSPISGHRSVSWYQQTPGQGLQFLFEYFSETQRNKGNFPGRFSGRQFSNSRSEMNVSTLELGDSALYLCASRQAFDQPQHFGDGTRLSIL.

The rearrangement uses TRBV20-1 and TRBJ2-5; D perhaps matches TRBD2 (5 bases). Trimming removed 0 bases from V and 7 bases from J, with 18 bases in between. The CDR3 consists of 15 residues. Per germline, CDR1 DFQATT and CDR2 SNEGSKA (reference sequence). CDR3 nucleotide sequence: TGCAGTGCTAGAGAGTGGACGGGGTTAACGGGGACCCAGTACTTC. Its protein product is CSAREWTGLTGTQYF.

In its sample, this clonotype was seen a few times. The genes are TRBV5-1 and TRBJ2-2, with D unclear. V lost 1 base to trimming and J lost 3 bases, with 13 bases between them. The CDR3 has 16 amino acids. CDR1 is SGHRS, CDR2 YFSETQ, per germline. The DNA of the CDR3 is TGCGCCAGCAGCTTGAATTATGCTGGCGACACCGGGGAGCTGTTTTTT. It yields the protein CASSLNYAGDTGELFF.

The V gene is TRBV27, the J gene TRBJ2-7; no firm D call. Trimming took 2 bases from V and 6 from J, leaving 14 bases between them. Germline CDR1 reads MNHEY; CDR2 reads SMNVEV (reference sequence). The CDR3 consists of 14 residues. The CDR3 loop reads CASSLNGESFEQYF. The CDR3 DNA reads as TGTGCCAGCAGTTTAAATGGGGAAAGCTTCGAGCAGTACTTC.

V is TRBV23-1 and J is TRBJ2-1, with TRBD2 as a possible D gene (6 bases). TRBV23-1 is classed as an ORF, of uncertain function. This CDR3 contains 16 residues. V lost 0 bases and J lost 0, with 9 bases in between. DNA for the CDR3: TGCGCCAGCAGTCAATCGGACTATAGCTCCTACAATGAGCAGTTCTTC. The encoded protein is CASSQSDYSSYNEQFF.

V and J are TRBV20-1 and TRBJ1-2, with D possibly matching TRBD1 (5 bases). Germline CDR1 reads DFQATT; CDR2 reads SNEGSKA (reference sequence). Between the trimmed V and J ends, which lost 3 bases and 3 bases, there was a span of 11 bases. There are 13 residues in the CDR3. CDR3 loop: CSASARVDYGYTF. The CDR3 DNA reads TGCAGTGCTAGTGCCAGGGTAGACTATGGCTACACCTTC.

J is TRBJ1-2 and V is TRBV14; possible D gene TRBD1, 6 bases. Germline assignment: CDR1 SGHDN and CDR2 FVKESK. V was clipped by 0 bases and J by 2 bases, with 28 bases between them. There are 21 residues in the CDR3. The CDR3: CASSQESLETLFRGTNYGYTF. Here the CDR3 DNA reads TGTGCCAGCAGCCAAGAATCCCTCGAGACACTCTTTAGGGGGACCAACTATGGCTACACCTTC.

This clonotype was detected ten times or more. The rearrangement links TRBV2 to TRBJ1-5; possible D gene TRBD1, 5 bases. CDR1 SNHLY and CDR2 FYNNEI come from the germline V gene. The V and J ends lost 7 bases and 4 bases respectively, with 17 bases between them. The CDR3 length is 15 residues. This CDR3 is CASTGSGTWNQPQHF. The CDR3 DNA is TGTGCCAGCACCGGCTCAGGGACTTGGAATCAGCCCCAGCATTTT.

The V and J genes are TRBV20-1 and TRBJ1-5, with D unresolved. V gave up 0 bases and J gave up 0 bases, with 6 bases separating them. The CDR3 has 14 amino acids. Germline values: CDR1 DFQATT, CDR2 SNEGSKA (reference sequence). CDR3 region: CSARDPGSNQPQHF. CDR3 nucleotides: TGCAGTGCTAGAGATCCGGGTAGCAATCAGCCCCAGCATTTT.

There are a few counts of this clonotype. The chain combines TRBV3-1 with TRBJ1-1; D is unresolved. This CDR3 spans 11 amino acids. Germline V gene sequence: CDR1 LGHDT, CDR2 YNNKEL (reference sequence). V lost 1 base, J lost 8 bases, and 5 bases lay in between. The CDR3 bases are TGTGCCAGCAGCCAAGGGGTGGAAGCTTTCTTT. It yields the protein CASSQGVEAFF.

This clonotype was recorded a few times. The CDR3 loop reads CASSFRQGNREKLFF. CDR3 DNA sequence: TGTGCCAGCAGCTTTCGACAGGGGAATAGGGAAAAACTGTTTTTT. This chain uses TRBV9 with TRBJ1-4; 8 bases line up with TRBD1. The V and J ends lost 4 bases and 8 bases, in that order; junction bases with no gene match: 10. The CDR3 is 15 residues long. Germline CDR1 SGDLS, CDR2 YYNGEE.

This clonotype was found many times. This sequence joins TRBV10-3 and TRBJ1-1, with D possibly TRBD1 on 5 matching bases. The CDR3 runs 13 residues. Germline V gene data show CDR1 as ENHRY and CDR2 as SYGVKD. With 5 bases removed from V and 3 bases from J, the gap between germline ends came to 10 bases. The CDR3 coding sequence is TGTGCCATCAGTCCGTTAGGGGACACTGAAGCTTTCTTT. Translation: CAISPLGDTEAFF.

This rearrangement joins TRBV2 to TRBJ2-1; 9 positions agree with TRBD1. CDR1 and CDR2 from the germline V gene are SNHLY and FYNNEI. The CDR3 sequence is 15 residues long. Losses at the gene ends were 8 bases for V and 4 bases for J; bases not matched to a gene: 9. This CDR3 reads CASARTGAVYNEQFF. The CDR3 region has the DNA TGTGCCAGCGCAAGGACAGGGGCCGTATACAATGAGCAGTTCTTC.

This clonotype has only a few counts. The chain recombines TRBV20-1 with TRBJ1-2, with TRBD1 matching 9 bases. J lost 5 bases, V lost 6 bases, and 13 bases had no gene match. Germline assignment: CDR1 DFQATT and CDR2 SNEGSKA (reference sequence). The CDR3 sequence is 15 residues long. The CDR3 region has the DNA TGCAGTGCCCCGGCCCCCCCCGGGACAGGGTATGGCTACACCTTC. It encodes CSAPAPPGTGYGYTF.

This clonotype turned up a few times. The chain joins TRBV20-1 to TRBJ2-7; D call uncertain. V was trimmed by 7 bases and J by 2 bases, leaving 12 bases between them. Germline V gives CDR1 DFQATT, CDR2 SNEGSKA (reference sequence). The CDR3 consists of 12 residues. The CDR3, as DNA: TGCAGTGGAAGTAGGAATCCCTACGAGCAGTACTTC. Its translation: CSGSRNPYEQYF.

Written as DNA, the CDR3 is TGTGCCAGCAGTTACTCACACCGAACTGGCTACACCTTC. Translation gives CASSYSHRTGYTF. The chain carries TRBV6-5 and TRBJ1-2; D remains unclear. V was shortened by 0 bases and J by 7 bases, with 9 bases between the two germline ends. The CDR3 has 13 residues. Looked up from germline, CDR1 is MNHEY and CDR2 is SVGAGI.

J is TRBJ1-6 and V is TRBV12-3 or TRBV12-4; D unclear. V dropped 5 bases and J dropped 10 bases, with 15 bases sitting between them. The CDR3 extends over 14 amino acids. CDR3 nucleotide sequence: TGTGCCAGCAGTGGGCCGAGGGTTGGCTCACCCCTCCACTTT. Its translation: CASSGPRVGSPLHF.

This clonotype was detected only a few times. DNA of the CDR3: TGTGCCAGCAGTTTAGGGGGCAGGGGGCAGATCTATGGCTACACCTTC. Protein product: CASSLGGRGQIYGYTF. The chain carries TRBV12-3 or TRBV12-4 and TRBJ1-2; 8 bases match TRBD1. The CDR3 consists of 16 residues. V dropped 1 base and J dropped 4; count of bases not matched to a gene: 8.

Only a few counts were recorded for this clonotype. The chain carries TRBV2 and TRBJ2-7; D remains unclear. The CDR3 contains 11 residues. V was trimmed by 8 bases and J by 1 base, leaving 6 bases between them. CDR1 is SNHLY, CDR2 FYNNEI, per germline. The CDR3 protein is CASSTSYEQYF. CDR3 DNA: TGTGCCAGCTCGACGTCCTACGAGCAGTACTTC.

Comments on this clonotype: A much larger clonotype is one base distant, so this may be a read error. This chain links TRBV20-1 with TRBJ1-2, with a possible D match to TRBD1 (6 bases). The CDR3 extends over 16 amino acids. Germline V gene lookup returns CDR1 DFQATT and CDR2 SNEGSKA (reference sequence). CDR3 DNA: TGCTGTGCTCTCTACAGGGCCGCTTATATTAACTATGGCTACACCTTC. Its protein is CCALYRAAYINYGYTF.

In this sample, this clonotype turned up a few times. The chain has TRBV13 and TRBJ1-1, with D tentatively TRBD1 (5 bases). Trimming stripped 0 bases from V and 0 bases from J, with 11 bases between. In germline, CDR1 is PRHDT, CDR2 FYEKMQ (reference sequence). The CDR3 has 16 amino acids. The CDR3: CASSLGRGSMNTEAFF. In nucleotides, the CDR3 is TGTGCCAGCAGCTTAGGCCGGGGCAGTATGAACACTGAAGCTTTCTTT.